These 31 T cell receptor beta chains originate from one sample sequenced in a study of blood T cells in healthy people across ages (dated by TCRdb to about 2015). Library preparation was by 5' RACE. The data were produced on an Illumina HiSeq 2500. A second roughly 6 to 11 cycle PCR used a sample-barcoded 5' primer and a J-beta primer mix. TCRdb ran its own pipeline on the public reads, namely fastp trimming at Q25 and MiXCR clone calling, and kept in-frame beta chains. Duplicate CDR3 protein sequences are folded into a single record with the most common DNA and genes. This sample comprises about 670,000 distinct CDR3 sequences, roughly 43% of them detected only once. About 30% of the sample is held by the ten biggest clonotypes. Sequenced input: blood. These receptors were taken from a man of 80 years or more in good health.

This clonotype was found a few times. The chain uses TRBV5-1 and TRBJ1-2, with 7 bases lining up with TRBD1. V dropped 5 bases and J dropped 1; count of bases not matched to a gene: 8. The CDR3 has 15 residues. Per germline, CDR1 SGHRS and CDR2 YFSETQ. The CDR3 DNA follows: TGCGCCAGCAGACACACAGGGGAGGGTAACTATGGCTACACCTTC. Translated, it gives CASRHTGEGNYGYTF.

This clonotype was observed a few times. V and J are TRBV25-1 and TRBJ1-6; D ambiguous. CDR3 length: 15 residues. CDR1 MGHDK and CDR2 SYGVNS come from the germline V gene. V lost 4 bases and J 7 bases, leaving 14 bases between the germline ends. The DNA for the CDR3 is TGTGCCAGCAGTGCCCAAACAGTTCTGAATTCACCCCTCCACTTT. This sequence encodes CASSAQTVLNSPLHF.

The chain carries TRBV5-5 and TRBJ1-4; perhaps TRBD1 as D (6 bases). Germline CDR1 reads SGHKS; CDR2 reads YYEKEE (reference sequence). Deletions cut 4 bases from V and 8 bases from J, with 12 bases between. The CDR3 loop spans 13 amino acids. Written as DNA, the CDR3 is TGTGCCAGCAGCGTACAGGGATTCGAAAAACTGTTTTTT. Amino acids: CASSVQGFEKLFF.

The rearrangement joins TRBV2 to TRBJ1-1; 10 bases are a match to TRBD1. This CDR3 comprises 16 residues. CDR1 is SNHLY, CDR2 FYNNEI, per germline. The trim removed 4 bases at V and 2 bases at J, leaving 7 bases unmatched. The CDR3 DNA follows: TGTGCCAGCAGTGCCACCGGGACAGGGGTCAACACTGAAGCTTTCTTT. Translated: CASSATGTGVNTEAFF.

The CDR3 loop reads CSAPPGRGNNEQFF. The CDR3 coding sequence is TGCAGTGCACCCCCGGGACGGGGAAACAATGAGCAGTTCTTC. This chain connects TRBV20-1 to TRBJ2-1; D may match TRBD1 or TRBD2 (5 bases each). Germline CDR1 reads DFQATT; CDR2 reads SNEGSKA (reference sequence). V lost 6 bases and J lost 5, with 17 bases in between. This CDR3 has 14 residues.

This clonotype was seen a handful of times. CDR3 DNA: TGCAGTAAGACCCAGCCGGTCCCCCCCGTGGAGACCCAGTACTTC. This gives the protein CSKTQPVPPVETQYF. The gene calls are TRBV20-1 and TRBJ2-5; D ambiguous. Germline CDR1 reads DFQATT; CDR2 reads SNEGSKA (reference sequence). The length of the CDR3 is 15 residues. The V gene lost 8 bases and the J gene lost 5 bases, with 24 bases spanning the gap.

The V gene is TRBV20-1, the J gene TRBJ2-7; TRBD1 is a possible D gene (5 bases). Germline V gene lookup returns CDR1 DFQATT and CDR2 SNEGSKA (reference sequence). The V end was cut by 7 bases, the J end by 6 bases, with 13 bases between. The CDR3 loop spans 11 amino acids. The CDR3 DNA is TGCAGTGTTAACCAGGGTGGCGAGCAGTACTTC. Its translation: CSVNQGGEQYF.

This CDR3 reads CASTAYRANNQPQHF. The CDR3 nucleotides read TGTGCCAGCACCGCCTACAGGGCCAACAATCAGCCCCAGCATTTT. The chain recombines TRBV2 with TRBJ1-5; D possibly corresponds to TRBD1 (6 bases). This CDR3 is built from 15 residues. Germline V CDR1 and CDR2: SNHLY, FYNNEI. Deletions cut 7 bases from V and 3 bases from J, with 16 bases between.

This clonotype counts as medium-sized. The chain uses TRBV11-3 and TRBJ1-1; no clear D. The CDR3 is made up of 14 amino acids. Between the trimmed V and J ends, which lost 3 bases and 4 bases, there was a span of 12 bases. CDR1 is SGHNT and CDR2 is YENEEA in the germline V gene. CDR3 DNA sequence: TGTGCCAGCAGCTTGGAGGCTGGAAGCACTGAAGCTTTCTTT. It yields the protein CASSLEAGSTEAFF.

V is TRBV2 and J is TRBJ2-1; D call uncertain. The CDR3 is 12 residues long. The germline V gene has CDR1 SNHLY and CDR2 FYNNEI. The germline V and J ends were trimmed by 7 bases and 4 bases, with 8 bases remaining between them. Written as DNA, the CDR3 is TGTGCCAGCAAGTCACCGTACAATGAGCAGTTCTTC. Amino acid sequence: CASKSPYNEQFF.

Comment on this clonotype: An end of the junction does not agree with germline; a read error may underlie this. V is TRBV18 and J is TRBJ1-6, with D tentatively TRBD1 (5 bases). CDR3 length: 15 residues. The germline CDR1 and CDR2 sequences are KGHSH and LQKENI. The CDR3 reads CASSPRGEGNSPPHF. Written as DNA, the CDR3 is TGTGCCAGCTCACCAAGAGGCGAGGGGAATTCACCCCCCCACTTT.

The DNA of the CDR3 is TGTGCCAGCAGCCAAGTGAAAGCGGGAGGGCCCATCGAGCAGTACTTC. Translation: CASSQVKAGGPIEQYF. The chain is built from TRBV4-2 and TRBJ2-7; 10 positions match TRBD2. Germline trimming cut 1 base from V and 6 bases from J; bases unmatched to any gene: 9. Germline lookup yields CDR1 LGHNA and CDR2 YNFKEQ. CDR3 length: 16 residues.

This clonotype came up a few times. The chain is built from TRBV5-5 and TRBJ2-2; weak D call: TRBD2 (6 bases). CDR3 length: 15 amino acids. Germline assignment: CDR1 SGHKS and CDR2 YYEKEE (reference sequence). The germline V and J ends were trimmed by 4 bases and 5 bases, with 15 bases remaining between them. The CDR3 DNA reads TGTGCCAGCAGCGGGGGAGGTCTGAAAACCGGGGAGCTGTTTTTT. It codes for CASSGGGLKTGELFF.

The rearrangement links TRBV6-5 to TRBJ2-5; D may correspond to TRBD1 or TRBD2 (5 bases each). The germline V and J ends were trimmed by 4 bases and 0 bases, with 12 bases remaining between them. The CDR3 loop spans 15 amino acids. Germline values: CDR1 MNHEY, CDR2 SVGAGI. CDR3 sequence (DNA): TGTGCCAGCAGTTCCCCCTGGGGGAACCAAGAGACCCAGTACTTC. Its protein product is CASSSPWGNQETQYF.

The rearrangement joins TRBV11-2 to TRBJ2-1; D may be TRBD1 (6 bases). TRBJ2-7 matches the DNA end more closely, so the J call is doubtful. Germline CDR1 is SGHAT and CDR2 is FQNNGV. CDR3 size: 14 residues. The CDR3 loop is CASSPGQVNNEQYF. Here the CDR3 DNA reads TGTGCCAGCAGCCCGGGACAAGTAAACAATGAGCAGTACTTC.

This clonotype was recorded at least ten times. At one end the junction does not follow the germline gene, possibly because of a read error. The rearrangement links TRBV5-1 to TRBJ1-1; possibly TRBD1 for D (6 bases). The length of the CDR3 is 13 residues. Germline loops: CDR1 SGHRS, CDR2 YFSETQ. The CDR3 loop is CASSLQGNTEAFF. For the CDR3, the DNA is TGTGCCAGCAGTCTACAGGGGAACACTGAAGCTTTCTTT. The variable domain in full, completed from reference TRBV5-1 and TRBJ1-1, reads KAGVTQTPRYLIKTRGQQVTLSCSPISGHRSVSWYQQTPGQGLQFLFEYFSETQRNKGNFPGRFSGRQFSNSRSEMNVSTLELGDSALYLCASSLQGNTEAFFGQGTRLTVV.

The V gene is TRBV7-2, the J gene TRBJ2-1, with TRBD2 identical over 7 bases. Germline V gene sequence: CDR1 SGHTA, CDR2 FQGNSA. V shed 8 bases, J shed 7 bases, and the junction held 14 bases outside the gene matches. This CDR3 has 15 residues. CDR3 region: CASLWGEGLVNEQFF. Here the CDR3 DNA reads TGTGCCAGCCTATGGGGGGAGGGCCTCGTAAATGAGCAGTTCTTC.

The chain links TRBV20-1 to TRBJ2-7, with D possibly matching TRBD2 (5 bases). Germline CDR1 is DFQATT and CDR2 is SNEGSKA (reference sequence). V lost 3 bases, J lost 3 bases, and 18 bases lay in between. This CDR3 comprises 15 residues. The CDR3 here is CSARDPRGWGYEQYF. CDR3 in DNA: TGCAGTGCTAGGGACCCTCGGGGATGGGGCTACGAGCAGTACTTC.

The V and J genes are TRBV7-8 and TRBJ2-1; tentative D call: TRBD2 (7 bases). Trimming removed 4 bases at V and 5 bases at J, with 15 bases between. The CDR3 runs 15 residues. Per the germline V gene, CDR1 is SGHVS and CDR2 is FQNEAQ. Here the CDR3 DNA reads TGTGCCAGCAGCTGGGGGGGCCTAGCGGACAATGAGCAGTTCTTC. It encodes CASSWGGLADNEQFF.

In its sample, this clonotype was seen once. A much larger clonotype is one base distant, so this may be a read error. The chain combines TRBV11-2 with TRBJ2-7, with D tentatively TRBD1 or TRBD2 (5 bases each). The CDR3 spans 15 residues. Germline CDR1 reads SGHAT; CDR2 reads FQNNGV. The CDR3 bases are TGTGCCGGCAGTCTAGGGGTGGGGACCATCTACGAGCAGTACTTC. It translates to CAGSLGVGTIYEQYF.

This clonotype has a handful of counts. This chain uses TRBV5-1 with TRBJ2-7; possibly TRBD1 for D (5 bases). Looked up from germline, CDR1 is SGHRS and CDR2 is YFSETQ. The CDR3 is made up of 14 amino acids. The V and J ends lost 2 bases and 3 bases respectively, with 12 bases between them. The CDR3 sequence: CASSFWQDNYEQYF. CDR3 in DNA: TGCGCCAGCAGCTTCTGGCAGGACAACTACGAGCAGTACTTC.

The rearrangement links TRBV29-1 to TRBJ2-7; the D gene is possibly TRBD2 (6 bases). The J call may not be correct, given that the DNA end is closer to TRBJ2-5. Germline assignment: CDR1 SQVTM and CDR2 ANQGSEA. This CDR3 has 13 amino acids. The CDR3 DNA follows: TGCAGCGTCCTTCCCGACCGGGGGGAGACCCAGTACTTC. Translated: CSVLPDRGETQYF.

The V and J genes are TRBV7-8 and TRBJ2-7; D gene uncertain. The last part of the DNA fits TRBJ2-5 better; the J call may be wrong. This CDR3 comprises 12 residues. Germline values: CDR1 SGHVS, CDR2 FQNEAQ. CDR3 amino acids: CASSLNLGTQYF. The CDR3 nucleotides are TGTGCCAGCAGCTTGAACTTGGGGACCCAGTACTTC.

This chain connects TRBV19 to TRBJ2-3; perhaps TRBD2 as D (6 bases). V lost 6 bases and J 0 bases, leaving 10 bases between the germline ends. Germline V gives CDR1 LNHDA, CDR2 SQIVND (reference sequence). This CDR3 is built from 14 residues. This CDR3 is CASRGLTSTDTQYF. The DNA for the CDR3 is TGTGCCAGTAGGGGACTGACTAGCACAGATACGCAGTATTTT.

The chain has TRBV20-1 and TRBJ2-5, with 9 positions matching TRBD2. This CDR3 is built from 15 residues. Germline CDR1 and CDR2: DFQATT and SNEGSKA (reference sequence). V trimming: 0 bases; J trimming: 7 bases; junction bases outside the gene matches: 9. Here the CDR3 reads CSARDTASGTGTQYF. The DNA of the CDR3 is TGCAGTGCTAGAGATACGGCTAGCGGGACCGGGACCCAGTACTTC.

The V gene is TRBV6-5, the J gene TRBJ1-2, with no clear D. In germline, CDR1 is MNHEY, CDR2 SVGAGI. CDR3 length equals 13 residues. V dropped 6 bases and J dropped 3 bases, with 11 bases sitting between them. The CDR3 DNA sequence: TGTGCCAGCAGCAAACAACGGGACTATGGCTACACCTTC. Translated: CASSKQRDYGYTF.

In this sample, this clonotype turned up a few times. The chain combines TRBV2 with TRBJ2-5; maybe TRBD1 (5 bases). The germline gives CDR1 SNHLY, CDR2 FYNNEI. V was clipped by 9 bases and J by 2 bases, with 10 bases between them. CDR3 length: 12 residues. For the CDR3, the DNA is TGTGCCAGACCAGGGTTGCAAGAGACCCAGTACTTC. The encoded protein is CARPGLQETQYF.

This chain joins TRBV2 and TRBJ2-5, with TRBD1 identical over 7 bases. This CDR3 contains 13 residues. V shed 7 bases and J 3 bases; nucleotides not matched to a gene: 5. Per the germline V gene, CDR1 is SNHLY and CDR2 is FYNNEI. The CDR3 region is CASKGAWEETQYF. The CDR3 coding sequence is TGTGCCAGCAAGGGGGCCTGGGAAGAGACCCAGTACTTC.

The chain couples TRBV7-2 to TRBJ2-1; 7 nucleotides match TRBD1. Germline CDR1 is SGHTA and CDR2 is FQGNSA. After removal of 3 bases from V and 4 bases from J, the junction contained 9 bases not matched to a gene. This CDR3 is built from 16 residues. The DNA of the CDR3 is TGTGCCAGCAGCTTCTTGAAAGGGGGCGAATACAATGAGCAGTTCTTC. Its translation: CASSFLKGGEYNEQFF. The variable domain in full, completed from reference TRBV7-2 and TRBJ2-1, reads GAGVSQSPSNKVTEKGKDVELRCDPISGHTALYWYRQSLGQGLEFLIYFQGNSAPDKSGLPSDRFSAERTGGSVSTLTIQRTQQEDSAVYLCASSFLKGGEYNEQFFGPGTRLTVL.

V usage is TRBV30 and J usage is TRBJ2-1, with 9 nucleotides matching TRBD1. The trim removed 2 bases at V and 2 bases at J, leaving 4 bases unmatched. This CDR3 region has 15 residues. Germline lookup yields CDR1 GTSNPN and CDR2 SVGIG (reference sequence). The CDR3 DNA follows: TGTGCCTGGAGTATCGGGACAGGGACCTACAATGAGCAGTTCTTC. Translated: CAWSIGTGTYNEQFF.

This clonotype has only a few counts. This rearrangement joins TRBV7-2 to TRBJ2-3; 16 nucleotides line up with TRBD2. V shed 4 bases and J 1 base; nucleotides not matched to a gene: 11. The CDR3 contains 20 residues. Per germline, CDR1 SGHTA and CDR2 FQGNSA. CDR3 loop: CASSSTGLAGGTRRTDTQYF. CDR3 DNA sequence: TGTGCCAGCAGCTCAACGGGACTAGCGGGGGGGACCCGCCGCACAGATACGCAGTATTTT.